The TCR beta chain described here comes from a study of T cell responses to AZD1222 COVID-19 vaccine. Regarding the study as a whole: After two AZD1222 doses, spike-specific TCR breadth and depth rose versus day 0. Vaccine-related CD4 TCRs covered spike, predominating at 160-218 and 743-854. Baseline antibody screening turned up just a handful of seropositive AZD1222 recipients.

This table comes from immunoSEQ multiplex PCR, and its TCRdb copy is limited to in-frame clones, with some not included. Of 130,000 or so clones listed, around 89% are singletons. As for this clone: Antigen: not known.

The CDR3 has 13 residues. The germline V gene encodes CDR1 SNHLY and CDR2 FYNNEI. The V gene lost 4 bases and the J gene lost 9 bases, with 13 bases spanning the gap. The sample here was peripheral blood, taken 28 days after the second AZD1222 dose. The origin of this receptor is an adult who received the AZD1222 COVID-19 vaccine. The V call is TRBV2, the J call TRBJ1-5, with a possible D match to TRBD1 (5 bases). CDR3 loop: CASSGRAQGPQHF. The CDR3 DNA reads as TGTGCCAGCAGTGGGAGGGCCCAGGGGCCCCAGCATTTT.